The entry that follows covers one T cell receptor beta chain sequence. What it binds is not known. The CDR3 totals 14 residues. V shed 10 bases and J 10 bases; nucleotides not matched to a gene: 11. Researchers ran the PCR with 60 Vbeta and 13 Jbeta primers. Profiled with immunoSEQ multiplex PCR; TCRdb holds only in-frame clones, not every one. The sample includes around 70,000 clones, roughly 70% of them seen just once. Whereas donors were nominally healthy upon sampling, unrecorded immune exposures were probable. This entry is derived from a study of cytomegalovirus exposure and HLA in healthy donors. Regarding the study as a whole: Among TCR beta chains, those listed as cytomegalovirus-associated numbered around 160. Most CMV-associated TCR beta chains were later found to appear HLA-restricted. Reportedly, diagnosis of cytomegalovirus status by the classifier showed high specificity and sensitivity.

The rearrangement links TRBV23-1 to TRBJ1-6; 9 bases are shared with TRBD1. TRBV23-1 is known as an ORF, though its function is uncertain. The receptor's source is a middle-aged woman in good health and CMV-seropositive. Sequencing input: PBMCs. The CDR3 nucleotides read TGCGCCATATACAGGGGGCGCATCGCGTCACCCCTCCACTTT. Its protein is CAIYRGRIASPLHF.